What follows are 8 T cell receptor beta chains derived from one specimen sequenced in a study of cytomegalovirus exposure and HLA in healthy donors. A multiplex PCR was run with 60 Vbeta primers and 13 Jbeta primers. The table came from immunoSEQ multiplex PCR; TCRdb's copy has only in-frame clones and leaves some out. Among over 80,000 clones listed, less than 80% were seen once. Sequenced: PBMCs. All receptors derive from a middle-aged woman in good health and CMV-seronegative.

The CDR3: CASRGTEDYEQYF. As DNA, the CDR3 is TGTGCCAGCAGGGGGACAGAGGACTACGAGCAGTACTTC. This chain links TRBV28 with TRBJ2-7, with TRBD1 matching 7 bases. Trimming at V came to 6 bases and at J to 3 bases, leaving 5 bases not matched to a gene. Germline V gene sequence: CDR1 MDHEN, CDR2 SYDVKM. The CDR3 extends over 13 amino acids.

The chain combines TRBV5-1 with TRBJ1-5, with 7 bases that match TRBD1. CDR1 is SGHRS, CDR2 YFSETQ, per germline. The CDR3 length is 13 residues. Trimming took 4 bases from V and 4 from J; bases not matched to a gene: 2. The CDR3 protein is CASSPGGNQPQHF. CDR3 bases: TGCGCCAGCAGCCCAGGGGGGAATCAGCCCCAGCATTTT.

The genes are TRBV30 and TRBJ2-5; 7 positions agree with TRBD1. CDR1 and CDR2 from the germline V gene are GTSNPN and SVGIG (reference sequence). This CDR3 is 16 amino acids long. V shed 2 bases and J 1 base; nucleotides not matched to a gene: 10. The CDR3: CAWSQQGQFPQETQYF. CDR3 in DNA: TGTGCCTGGAGTCAACAGGGGCAATTTCCCCAAGAGACCCAGTACTTC.

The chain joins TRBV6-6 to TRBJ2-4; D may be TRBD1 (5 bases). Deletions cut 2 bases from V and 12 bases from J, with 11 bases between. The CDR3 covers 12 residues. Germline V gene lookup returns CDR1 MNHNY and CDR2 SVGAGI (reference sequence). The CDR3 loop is CASSYPQGRQYF. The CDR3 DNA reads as TGTGCCAGCAGTTACCCGCAGGGCCGTCAGTACTTC.

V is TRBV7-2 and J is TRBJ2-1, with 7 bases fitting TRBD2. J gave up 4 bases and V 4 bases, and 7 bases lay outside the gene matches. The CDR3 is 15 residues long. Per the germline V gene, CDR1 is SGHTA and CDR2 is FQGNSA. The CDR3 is CASSSPPSGYNEQFF. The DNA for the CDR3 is TGTGCCAGCAGCTCCCCACCTAGCGGATACAATGAGCAGTTCTTC.

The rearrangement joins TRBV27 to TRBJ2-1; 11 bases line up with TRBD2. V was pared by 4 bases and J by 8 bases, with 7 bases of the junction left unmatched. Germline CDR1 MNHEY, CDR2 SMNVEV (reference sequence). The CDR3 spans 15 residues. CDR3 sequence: CASSSLAGVWDEQFF. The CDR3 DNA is TGTGCCAGCAGTTCACTAGCGGGAGTATGGGATGAGCAGTTCTTC.

CDR3 nucleotides: TGCGCCAGCAGTTTTGGTCAGGGGGCCCTCTCCACAGATACGCAGTATTTT. It specifies CASSFGQGALSTDTQYF. The V call is TRBV5-1, the J call TRBJ2-3; 8 nucleotides agree with TRBD1. The CDR3 length is 17 residues. Germline CDR1 is SGHRS and CDR2 is YFSETQ. V was pared by 5 bases and J by 2 bases, with 13 bases of the junction left unmatched.

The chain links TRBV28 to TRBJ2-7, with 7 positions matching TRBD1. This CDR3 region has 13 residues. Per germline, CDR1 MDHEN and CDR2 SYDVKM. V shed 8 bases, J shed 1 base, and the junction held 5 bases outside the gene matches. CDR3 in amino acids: CASQRQGSYEQYF. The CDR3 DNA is TGTGCCAGCCAGAGACAGGGTTCCTACGAGCAGTACTTC.